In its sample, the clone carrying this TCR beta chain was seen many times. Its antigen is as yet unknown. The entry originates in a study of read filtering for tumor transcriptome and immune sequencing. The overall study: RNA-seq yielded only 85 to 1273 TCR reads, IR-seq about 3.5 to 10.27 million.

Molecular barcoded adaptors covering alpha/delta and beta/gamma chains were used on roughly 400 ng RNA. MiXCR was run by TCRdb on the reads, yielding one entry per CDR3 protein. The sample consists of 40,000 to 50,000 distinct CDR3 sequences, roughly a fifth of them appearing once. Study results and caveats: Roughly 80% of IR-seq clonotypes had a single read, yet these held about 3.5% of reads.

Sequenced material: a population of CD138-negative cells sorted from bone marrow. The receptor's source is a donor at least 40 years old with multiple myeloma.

CDR3 loop: CASIKGFEYNEQFF. The CDR3 DNA sequence: TGTGCCAGCATTAAAGGTTTCGAGTACAATGAGCAGTTCTTC. V is TRBV2 and J is TRBJ2-1, with D unclear. The germline gives CDR1 SNHLY, CDR2 FYNNEI. With 7 bases removed from V and 4 bases from J, the gap between germline ends came to 14 bases. The CDR3 consists of 14 residues.